The 24 T cell receptor beta chains below come from one sample, sequenced in a study of T cell repertoires and Cas9 in healthy adults (dated by TCRdb to the late 2010s). The library was prepared using the immunoSEQ multiplex PCR assay. Not all clones reach the TCRdb copy of this immuneACCESS table, which keeps in-frame sequences only. Checked studies attribute under half of the gap to unresolved V genes and leave the rest unexplained. A total of about 14,000 clones appear in this sample, roughly nine tenths of them only once. The ten largest clones represent less than 2% of the sample. Sequencing was performed on Tregs (CD4+, CD25+, CD127-, CD137-, CD154-) from PBMCs; culture status not recorded. The receptors were sampled from a human donor in good health.

V is TRBV19 and J is TRBJ1-1; D gene uncertain. Germline V gene sequence: CDR1 LNHDA, CDR2 SQIVND (reference sequence). V was clipped by 3 bases and J by 7 bases, with 9 bases between them. There are 12 residues in the CDR3. The chain's CDR3 is CASSIRPSEAFF. For the CDR3, the DNA is TGTGCCAGTAGTATCCGTCCAAGTGAAGCTTTCTTT.

In its sample, this clone was seen a few times. CDR3 amino acids: CASSQGDVSSYNSPLHF. For the CDR3, the DNA is TGCGCCAGCAGCCAAGGGGACGTCAGCTCCTATAATTCACCCCTCCACTTT. The genes are TRBV4-1 and TRBJ1-6; TRBD1 might be the D (5 bases). The CDR3 has 17 residues. The germline V gene encodes CDR1 MGHRA and CDR2 YSYEKL. V lost 1 base to trimming and J lost 0 bases, with 10 bases between them.

This chain links TRBV2 with TRBJ2-3; 7 bases are a match to TRBD2. Germline trimming cut 0 bases from V and 2 bases from J; bases unmatched to any gene: 8. The CDR3 is 17 residues long. Per germline, CDR1 SNHLY and CDR2 FYNNEI. The CDR3 reads CASSEARRGVTTDTQYF. In DNA form, the CDR3 reads TGTGCCAGCAGTGAAGCGCGACGGGGGGTCACCACAGATACGCAGTATTTT.

V is TRBV19 and J is TRBJ1-4; D is unclear. This CDR3 contains 16 residues. Trimming pared 5 bases from V and 6 bases from J, leaving 19 bases between. The germline gives CDR1 LNHDA, CDR2 SQIVND (reference sequence). CDR3 bases: TGTGCCAGTAGTCATGGAAACTTACTCTTCTATGAAAAACTGTTTTTT. Protein product: CASSHGNLLFYEKLFF.

This clone was seen only a few times. The rearrangement uses TRBV7-2 and TRBJ2-3; 8 nucleotides agree with TRBD1. Germline-derived CDR1 and CDR2 are SGHTA and FQGNSA. Trimming took 5 bases from V and 1 from J; bases not matched to a gene: 5. The CDR3 runs to 15 residues. CDR3 protein: CASSAGGWGTDTQYF. The CDR3 coding sequence is TGTGCCAGCAGCGCAGGGGGCTGGGGCACAGATACGCAGTATTTT.

The chain employs TRBV5-6 and TRBJ1-5, with TRBD1 matching over 7 bases. CDR3 length: 14 residues. With V trimmed by 4 bases and J by 7 bases, 8 bases remained unmatched. Germline lookup yields CDR1 SGHDT and CDR2 YYEEEE. Written as DNA, the CDR3 is TGTGCCAGCAGCCAGGGGGTAGGGAGCCAGCCCCAGCATTTT. It is translated as CASSQGVGSQPQHF.

Written as DNA, the CDR3 is TGTGCCAGCAGCTCCCCGACGGGGAACACTGAAGCTTTCTTT. Translated: CASSSPTGNTEAFF. This chain connects TRBV9 to TRBJ1-1; unclear D gene. The germline CDR1 and CDR2 sequences are SGDLS and YYNGEE. This CDR3 spans 14 amino acids. Deletions cut 4 bases from V and 1 base from J, with 11 bases between.

The genes are TRBV19 and TRBJ1-2, with D maybe TRBD1 (5 bases). Trimming removed 7 bases from V and 2 bases from J, with 8 bases in between. CDR3 length: 12 residues. Germline CDR1 is LNHDA and CDR2 is SQIVND (reference sequence). The CDR3 DNA reads TGTGCCAGTACGCGACAGAACTATGGCTACACCTTC. Translating it yields CASTRQNYGYTF.

The chain has TRBV5-6 and TRBJ1-1; D not certain. V lost 4 bases, J lost 8 bases, and 12 bases lay in between. Germline CDR1 SGHDT, CDR2 YYEEEE. The CDR3 sequence is 12 residues long. The CDR3 bases are TGTGCCAGCAGCCGGGCGGATCAAGAAGCTTTCTTT. Translated, it gives CASSRADQEAFF.

The rearrangement joins TRBV6-1 to TRBJ1-5; D is unresolved. The CDR3 totals 13 residues. The germline CDR1 and CDR2 sequences are MNHNS and SASEGT. Trimming took 2 bases from V and 1 from J, leaving 3 bases between them. The DNA for the CDR3 is TGTGCCAGCAGTGAACGAAGCAATCAGCCCCAGCATTTT. Protein sequence: CASSERSNQPQHF.

This clone came up once. The chain links TRBV11-3 to TRBJ2-7, with D unresolved. V gave up 4 bases and J gave up 5 bases, with 18 bases separating them. CDR1 SGHNT and CDR2 YENEEA come from the germline V gene. The CDR3 consists of 15 residues. In DNA, the CDR3 is TGTGCCAGCAGCTCGGTCAGTCGGGCTCGGCACGAGCAGTACGTC. Encoded protein: CASSSVSRARHEQYV.

The chain is built from TRBV9 and TRBJ2-3, with TRBD1 matching over 7 bases. Unmatched junction bases numbered 7, after V lost 3 bases and J lost 3 bases. The germline gives CDR1 SGDLS, CDR2 YYNGEE. The CDR3 runs to 15 residues. This CDR3 reads CASSATGMATDTQYF. CDR3 DNA sequence: TGTGCCAGCAGCGCGACAGGGATGGCGACAGATACGCAGTATTTT.

The V and J genes are TRBV5-1 and TRBJ1-2, with TRBD1 matching 9 bases. This CDR3 spans 15 amino acids. V was pared by 0 bases and J by 2 bases, with 2 bases of the junction left unmatched. The germline V gene has CDR1 SGHRS and CDR2 YFSETQ. The CDR3 loop is CASSLGDRANYGYTF. DNA of the CDR3: TGCGCCAGCAGCTTGGGGGACAGGGCGAACTATGGCTACACCTTC.

This chain joins TRBV16 and TRBJ2-4; D not resolved. The CDR3 spans 11 residues. Trimming stripped 5 bases from V and 8 bases from J, with 7 bases between. Germline CDR1 is KGHSY and CDR2 is FQNENV. The CDR3 reads CASSGSDIQYF. In DNA, the CDR3 is TGTGCCAGCAGCGGCTCGGACATTCAGTACTTC.

This clone was found once. This sequence joins TRBV9 and TRBJ1-2, with a weak D call TRBD1 (6 bases). The V end lost 3 bases, the J end lost 12 bases, and 27 bases lay between the germline ends. Germline V CDR1 and CDR2: SGDLS, YYNGEE. The length of the CDR3 is 16 residues. The CDR3 bases are TGTGCCAGCAGCGCCCTGTCGTCGTGGTCCTGGGGGGCACACACCTTC. It yields the protein CASSALSSWSWGAHTF.

The V and J genes are TRBV20-1 and TRBJ2-7; D is undetermined. This CDR3 has 11 residues. The ends were cut back, 1 base at V and 4 bases at J, with 5 bases in the middle. In germline, CDR1 is DFQATT, CDR2 SNEGSKA (reference sequence). CDR3 DNA sequence: TGCAGTGCTAGAGTCGGGTACGAGCAGTACGTC. It codes for CSARVGYEQYV.

The chain couples TRBV6-5 to TRBJ1-1; weak D call: TRBD1 (6 bases). Germline CDR1 is MNHEY and CDR2 is SVGAGI. Trimming took off 8 bases at V and 3 bases at J, with 10 bases between the two ends. The length of the CDR3 is 12 residues. The CDR3 region is CASGRGDTEAFF. The CDR3 nucleotides read TGTGCCAGCGGGAGGGGGGACACTGAAGCTTTCTTT.

The V call is TRBV7-2, the J call TRBJ2-7; 11 bases are a match to TRBD2. The CDR3 is made up of 15 amino acids. V trimming: 6 bases; J trimming: 2 bases; junction bases outside the gene matches: 6. CDR1 and CDR2 from the germline V gene are SGHTA and FQGNSA. The CDR3 here is CASSQLAGAAYEQYV. CDR3 DNA sequence: TGTGCCAGCAGTCAACTAGCGGGAGCAGCCTACGAGCAGTACGTC.

This chain joins TRBV7-9 and TRBJ1-5; D may be TRBD1 (6 bases). CDR1 SEHNR and CDR2 FQNEAQ come from the germline V gene (reference sequence). V gave up 5 bases and J gave up 7 bases, with 12 bases separating them. This CDR3 is 13 amino acids long. CDR3 DNA sequence: TGTGCCAGCAGCCGGACAGAAGCGCAGCCCCAGCATTTT. Translation: CASSRTEAQPQHF.

The chain is built from TRBV21-1 and TRBJ1-2; the table's D gene call, TRBD1, was not cross checked with the DNA. TRBV21-1 is reported as a pseudogene. This CDR3 has 22 residues. The CDR3 spells CASSKVWDRGRSRPHSLYGYTF. In nucleotides, the CDR3 is TGTGCCAGCAGCAAAGTTTGGGACAGGGGGCGAAGCCGGCCCCACTCTCTCTATGGCTACACCTTC.

The chain has TRBV5-1 and TRBJ2-2, with D uncertain. The germline V gene has CDR1 SGHRS and CDR2 YFSETQ. The CDR3 extends over 13 amino acids. V was shortened by 0 bases and J by 6 bases, with 6 bases between the two germline ends. The CDR3 DNA reads as TGCGCCAGCAGCTTGGGTCCTTCCGGGGAGCTGTTTTTT. Amino acid sequence: CASSLGPSGELFF.

The gene calls are TRBV6-5 and TRBJ2-7; D perhaps matches TRBD2 (5 bases). The CDR3 totals 13 residues. Germline CDR1 MNHEY, CDR2 SVGAGI. Trimming shortened V by 5 bases and J by 2 bases, and 10 bases separated the two germline ends. The CDR3 DNA sequence: TGTGCCAGCAGTCGTGCCGGGGCCTACGAGCAGTACGTC. It is translated as CASSRAGAYEQYV.

This sequence joins TRBV5-1 and TRBJ2-7; D unclear. CDR1 is SGHRS and CDR2 is YFSETQ in the germline V gene. The CDR3 is 14 amino acids. V lost 4 bases to trimming and J lost 5 bases, with 16 bases between them. The CDR3 sequence is CASSPRVGEHEQYF. The DNA of the CDR3 is TGCGCCAGCAGCCCCCGGGTAGGCGAACACGAGCAGTACTTC.

This rearrangement joins TRBV18 to TRBJ2-1, with 8 bases fitting TRBD2. Germline-derived CDR1 and CDR2 are KGHSH and LQKENI. The J segment lost 3 bases and the V segment lost 4 bases, leaving 14 bases of the junction unmatched. The CDR3 loop spans 18 amino acids. CDR3 sequence reads: CASSLRTGLGSIYNEQFF. DNA of the CDR3: TGTGCCAGCTCACTTAGAACGGGACTAGGATCAATCTACAATGAGCAGTTCTTC.